This T cell receptor beta chain was profiled in a study of graft-versus-host responses after intestinal transplantation. Study in general: Every recipient had anti-thymocyte globulin induction and around 3 years of tacrolimus plus steroids.

In regard to this clone: Its target is unknown.

Germline V lookup: CDR1 SGHVS, CDR2 FNYEAQ. The CDR3 totals 18 residues. After removal of 1 base from V and 7 bases from J, the junction contained 13 bases not matched to a gene. Study-level points and caveats: Allografts carried high graft-versus-host to host-versus-graft clonal ratios in patients having graft-donor T cell macrochimerism.

Here immunoSEQ multiplex PCR was the method, and the copy in TCRdb shows in-frame clones only, minus some. The sample includes 30,000 to 45,000 clones, 93% of them seen just once. The receptor's source is a human donor who was the organ donor for an intestinal transplant. This sequence joins TRBV7-6 and TRBJ2-1; 10 positions match TRBD2. Sequenced material: unstimulated CD8+ T cells sorted from spleen or lymph node cells, taken before transplant. The CDR3 here is CASSLGGVSGRAVNEQFF. The DNA of the CDR3 is TGTGCCAGCAGCTTAGGGGGTGTGAGCGGGAGGGCCGTAAATGAGCAGTTCTTC.